The present T cell receptor (beta chain) was sequenced within a study of monozygotic twins with inflammatory bowel disease. Comments on this clonotype: The antigen is not known.

Germline V gene lookup returns CDR1 SGHRS and CDR2 YFSETQ. This CDR3 contains 16 residues. Through template switching, UMIs that included a 6-nucleotide sample barcode were added. TCRdb reprocessed the 5' RACE reads, keeping one entry per CDR3 protein, no DNA. Its listing shows over 120,000 distinct CDR3 sequences. The study, taken as a whole, reports: IBD patients exhibited fewer clonotypes shared with other individuals than healthy twins, particularly with disease activity. Telling different T cell subtypes apart from each other was not possible.

Staff drew a roughly 2.5 ml blood sample from each donor. V gene TRBV5-1 combines with J gene TRBJ1-1; TCRdb's D gene call, TRBD1, goes unchecked for lack of DNA. The clonotype originates from a human donor with ulcerative colitis or Crohn's disease, or a healthy co-twin of an affected twin (not recorded which). The source material was blood. CDR3 amino acids: CASRPQGLTSNTEAFF.